Below are 29 T cell receptor beta chains sequenced from a single sample in a study of T-cell memory formation after mild COVID-19. TCRdb re-analysed the 5' RACE reads in MiXCR, keeping a single row per CDR3 protein. This sample has around 300,000 distinct CDR3 sequences; approximately 8.4% occur once, and the top ten carry approximately 23%. Sequenced sample: PBMCs or a T cell subset sorted from them (not recorded which). These receptors were collected from a man aged 18 to 29 who had mild COVID-19 (a few samples of this study predate the infection). Cell type and time point are not known.

The V and J genes are TRBV6-2 or TRBV6-3 and TRBJ2-3, with D perhaps being TRBD1 or TRBD2 (5 bases each). The CDR3 consists of 13 residues. Trimming stripped 5 bases from V and 4 bases from J, with 10 bases between. Germline CDR1 and CDR2: MNHEY and SVGEGT. Here the CDR3 DNA reads TGTGCCAGCAGTGGGGGTCGGGCAGATACGCAGTATTTT. This codes for CASSGGRADTQYF.

This clonotype was recorded many times. The V gene is TRBV6-2 or TRBV6-3, the J gene TRBJ2-4, with 13 positions matching TRBD2. Germline loops: CDR1 MNHEY, CDR2 SVGEGT. CDR3 length: 16 amino acids. Germline trimming cut 4 bases from V and 8 bases from J; bases unmatched to any gene: 8. The CDR3: CASSSTSGGPGDIQYF. As DNA, the CDR3 is TGTGCCAGCAGTTCGACTAGCGGGGGGCCCGGAGACATTCAGTACTTC.

This clonotype was counted ten times or more. V usage is TRBV28 and J usage is TRBJ2-3; no firm D call. Trimming removed 6 bases from V and 3 bases from J, with 10 bases in between. The CDR3 runs to 13 residues. The germline V gene has CDR1 MDHEN and CDR2 SYDVKM. The CDR3 protein is CASSPPVTDTQYF. The CDR3 DNA reads TGTGCCAGCAGCCCCCCTGTGACAGATACGCAGTATTTT.

This CDR3 reads CASSPRPETQYF. In DNA form, the CDR3 reads TGTGCCAGCAGCCCCCGCCCAGAGACCCAGTACTTC. This chain uses TRBV7-2 with TRBJ2-5; unclear D gene. Trimming took off 5 bases at V and 4 bases at J, with 8 bases between the two ends. The CDR3 has 12 residues. Per germline, CDR1 SGHTA and CDR2 FQGNSA.

This clonotype was observed a handful of times. The chain uses TRBV6-5 and TRBJ1-2, with D hard to call. Per germline, CDR1 MNHEY and CDR2 SVGAGI. Between the trimmed V and J ends, which lost 5 bases and 3 bases, there was a span of 10 bases. The CDR3 sequence is 13 residues long. CDR3 amino acids: CASSRPRDYGYTF. The CDR3 coding sequence is TGTGCCAGCAGTCGACCGCGCGACTATGGCTACACCTTC.

The V gene is TRBV12-3 or TRBV12-4, the J gene TRBJ2-7; TRBD2 might be the D (5 bases). The CDR3 sequence is 11 residues long. Trimming took 6 bases from V and 7 from J, leaving 10 bases between them. Written as DNA, the CDR3 is TGTGCCAGCAGCACAAGGAGGGAGCAGTACTTC. It translates to CASSTRREQYF.

This clonotype was detected many times. The genes are TRBV5-1 and TRBJ2-1; 12 nucleotides line up with TRBD1. The CDR3 spans 17 residues. Trimming took 5 bases from V and 4 from J; bases not matched to a gene: 10. Per the germline V gene, CDR1 is SGHRS and CDR2 is YFSETQ. The CDR3 loop reads CASRAGTGGSSYNEQFF. For the CDR3, the DNA is TGCGCCAGCAGGGCCGGGACAGGGGGCTCGTCGTACAATGAGCAGTTCTTC.

This clonotype has only a few counts. The V call is TRBV11-2, the J call TRBJ2-5, with D possibly matching TRBD1 (5 bases). The germline gives CDR1 SGHAT, CDR2 FQNNGV. This CDR3 has 14 residues. V gave up 5 bases and J gave up 3 bases, with 13 bases separating them. Written as DNA, the CDR3 is TGTGCCAGCAGCAGCTTTAGGGGAAAAGAGACCCAGTACTTC. As protein: CASSSFRGKETQYF. Full variable domain (outside the CDR3, taken from reference TRBV11-2 and TRBJ2-5): EAGVAQSPRYKIIEKRQSVAFWCNPISGHATLYWYQQILGQGPKLLIQFQNNGVVDDSQLPKDRFSAERLKGVDSTLKIQPAKLEDSAVYLCASSSFRGKETQYFGPGTRLLVL.

The J gene is TRBJ2-7, the V gene TRBV12-3 or TRBV12-4; 9 bases are a match to TRBD1. The V and J ends lost 1 base and 9 bases, in that order; junction bases with no gene match: 10. This CDR3 has 15 residues. The CDR3 protein is CASSLGGDRARRQYF. The DNA of the CDR3 is TGTGCCAGCAGTTTAGGGGGGGACAGGGCCCGTCGGCAGTACTTC.

This chain joins TRBV2 and TRBJ2-1; D is possibly TRBD1 or TRBD2 (5 bases each). The germline CDR1 and CDR2 sequences are SNHLY and FYNNEI. This CDR3 is 13 amino acids long. V lost 6 bases, J lost 7 bases, and 13 bases lay in between. CDR3 sequence reads: CASRRGSGNEQFF. In DNA form, the CDR3 reads TGTGCCAGCAGAAGGGGCTCGGGAAATGAGCAGTTCTTC.

The gene calls are TRBV11-2 and TRBJ2-2; D ambiguous. The germline V gene has CDR1 SGHAT and CDR2 FQNNGV. The CDR3 extends over 13 amino acids. Trimming removed 3 bases from V and 6 bases from J, with 8 bases in between. CDR3 region: CASSFGSAGELFF. CDR3 bases: TGTGCCAGCAGCTTCGGGTCGGCCGGGGAGCTGTTTTTT. Full variable domain (outside the CDR3, taken from reference TRBV11-2 and TRBJ2-2): EAGVAQSPRYKIIEKRQSVAFWCNPISGHATLYWYQQILGQGPKLLIQFQNNGVVDDSQLPKDRFSAERLKGVDSTLKIQPAKLEDSAVYLCASSFGSAGELFFGEGSRLTVL.

The CDR3 protein is CASSDPQGRNTEAFF. The CDR3 bases are TGTGCCAGCAGTGACCCACAGGGAAGGAACACTGAAGCTTTCTTT. The chain uses TRBV2 and TRBJ1-1; TRBD1 is a possible D gene (6 bases). V lost 3 bases and J 1 base, leaving 12 bases between the germline ends. CDR3 length equals 15 residues. The V gene's germline CDR1 is SNHLY and CDR2 FYNNEI.

In DNA form, the CDR3 reads TGTGCCAGCAGTTTAATCCATCTCGACAGCGGACAGCGCGGCACAGATACGCAGTATTTT. This translates into CASSLIHLDSGQRGTDTQYF. The chain has TRBV27 and TRBJ2-3; D may be TRBD1 (6 bases). The germline V gene encodes CDR1 MNHEY and CDR2 SMNVEV (reference sequence). There are 20 residues in the CDR3. Trimming stripped 2 bases from V and 1 base from J, with 25 bases between.

This clonotype was found a few times. CDR3 region: CASSQVPQGANQYF. The DNA for the CDR3 is TGTGCCAGCAGCCAGGTGCCACAGGGGGCCAACCAGTACTTC. The chain combines TRBV3-1 with TRBJ2-7; the match to TRBD1 covers 9 bases. Germline V lookup: CDR1 LGHDT, CDR2 YNNKEL (reference sequence). V shed 3 bases and J 10 bases; nucleotides not matched to a gene: 10. The CDR3 contains 14 residues.

This clonotype was counted a few times. The rearrangement links TRBV5-1 to TRBJ2-3; D is ambiguous. Between the trimmed V and J ends, which lost 0 bases and 1 base, there was a span of 9 bases. The CDR3 is 15 residues long. Germline lookup yields CDR1 SGHRS and CDR2 YFSETQ. The CDR3 reads CASSLGLRGTDTQYF. The CDR3, as DNA: TGCGCCAGCAGCTTGGGACTTCGAGGCACAGATACGCAGTATTTT.

The V call is TRBV13, the J call TRBJ1-1; 7 nucleotides agree with TRBD1. Germline CDR1 PRHDT, CDR2 FYEKMQ (reference sequence). The CDR3 totals 15 residues. J gave up 5 bases and V 1 base, and 7 bases lay outside the gene matches. In DNA, the CDR3 is TGTGCCAGCAGCTTAGTAACAGGGGTAGAGACTGAAGCTTTCTTT. This sequence encodes CASSLVTGVETEAFF.

A few counts support this clonotype. The V gene is TRBV2, the J gene TRBJ1-6; D might be TRBD1 (6 bases). The CDR3 sequence is 15 residues long. Trimming removed 7 bases from V and 9 bases from J, with 19 bases in between. Germline V lookup: CDR1 SNHLY, CDR2 FYNNEI. In DNA, the CDR3 is TGTGCCAGCACCAACGGGGGGGCGCCAATTTCACCCCTCCACTTT. Translating it yields CASTNGGAPISPLHF.

The rearrangement links TRBV4-3 to TRBJ1-6, with unresolved D. V lost 0 bases to trimming and J lost 11 bases, with 8 bases between them. CDR3 size: 13 residues. The germline CDR1 and CDR2 sequences are LGHNA and YSLEER. CDR3 sequence reads: CASSQDRRAPLHF. For the CDR3, the DNA is TGCGCCAGCAGCCAAGATCGTAGGGCACCCCTCCACTTT.

This clonotype appeared many times. The chain employs TRBV5-1 and TRBJ2-5; 8 bases are a match to TRBD1. The V segment lost 4 bases and the J segment 3 bases; nucleotides outside the gene matches: 14. The CDR3 loop spans 17 amino acids. The germline CDR1 and CDR2 sequences are SGHRS and YFSETQ. The CDR3 spells CASSRSPSGTGKETQYF. CDR3 sequence (DNA): TGCGCCAGCAGCCGTTCTCCATCCGGGACAGGCAAAGAGACCCAGTACTTC.

The chain is built from TRBV25-1 and TRBJ2-1; D might be TRBD1 (6 bases). Germline lookup yields CDR1 MGHDK and CDR2 SYGVNS. This CDR3 contains 14 residues. V was cut by 2 bases and J by 4 bases, with 9 bases left in between. The CDR3 reads CASSEGGPYNEQFF. The CDR3, as DNA: TGTGCCAGCAGTGAAGGGGGCCCGTACAATGAGCAGTTCTTC.

This clonotype was counted ten times or more. The rearrangement uses TRBV20-1 and TRBJ1-2, with TRBD1 identical over 7 bases. The germline V gene has CDR1 DFQATT and CDR2 SNEGSKA (reference sequence). V shed 8 bases and J 2 bases; nucleotides not matched to a gene: 8. This CDR3 contains 13 residues. The CDR3 protein is CSTTDRANYGYTF. DNA for the CDR3: TGCAGTACAACCGACAGGGCCAACTATGGCTACACCTTC.

This clonotype has only a few counts. The gene calls are TRBV5-1 and TRBJ2-1, with TRBD2 identical over 9 bases. The V gene's germline CDR1 is SGHRS and CDR2 YFSETQ. CDR3 length: 15 residues. With 4 bases clipped from V and 1 base from J, the junction kept 3 bases outside the gene matches. The CDR3 DNA is TGCGCCAGCAGCAATAGCGGGGGATCCTACAATGAGCAGTTCTTC. Translating it yields CASSNSGGSYNEQFF.

The sample holds a few counts of this clonotype. The chain uses TRBV5-5 and TRBJ2-1; D perhaps matches TRBD1 (6 bases). The CDR3 totals 16 residues. Trimming cost V 0 bases and J 3 bases, with 13 bases left between them. Germline V gives CDR1 SGHKS, CDR2 YYEKEE (reference sequence). Written as DNA, the CDR3 is TGTGCCAGCAGCTTGGTCGGGACAAACTACTACAATGAGCAGTTCTTC. Translation gives CASSLVGTNYYNEQFF.

This clonotype was observed a handful of times. The V gene is TRBV25-1, the J gene TRBJ2-1; D gene ambiguous. The CDR3 sequence is 12 residues long. The germline V gene encodes CDR1 MGHDK and CDR2 SYGVNS. V gave up 3 bases and J gave up 4 bases, with 4 bases separating them. The DNA of the CDR3 is TGTGCCAGCAGTGACGGATACAATGAGCAGTTCTTC. This sequence encodes CASSDGYNEQFF. The whole variable domain, remainder taken from reference TRBV25-1 and TRBJ2-1, is EADIYQTPRYLVIGTGKKITLECSQTMGHDKMYWYQQDPGMELHLIHYSYGVNSTEKGDLSSESTVSRIRTEHFPLTLESARPSHTSQYLCASSDGYNEQFFGPGTRLTVL.

This clonotype occurred a few times. The rearrangement joins TRBV29-1 to TRBJ1-5; 7 bases map to TRBD1. The CDR3 totals 14 residues. Germline values: CDR1 SQVTM, CDR2 ANQGSEA. Germline trimming cut 6 bases from V and 2 bases from J; bases unmatched to any gene: 7. The CDR3 loop reads CSVRQGLGNQPQHF. Written as DNA, the CDR3 is TGCAGCGTGCGACAGGGCCTCGGCAATCAGCCCCAGCATTTT.

This clonotype was observed a few times. The J gene is TRBJ2-7, the V gene TRBV4-1; tentatively, D is TRBD1 or TRBD2 (5 bases each). Per the germline V gene, CDR1 is MGHRA and CDR2 is YSYEKL. The germline V and J ends were trimmed by 4 bases and 3 bases, with 13 bases remaining between them. The CDR3 consists of 14 residues. The CDR3 protein is CASSRTMGDYEQYV. The CDR3 DNA follows: TGCGCCAGCAGCCGGACCATGGGGGACTACGAGCAGTACGTC.

This clonotype was counted many times. V is TRBV5-1 and J is TRBJ2-2; D remains ambiguous. The CDR3 runs 13 residues. V lost 3 bases to trimming and J lost 3 bases, with 6 bases between them. The germline V gene encodes CDR1 SGHRS and CDR2 YFSETQ. CDR3 DNA: TGCGCCAGCAGCTCGATAGACACCGGGGAGCTGTTTTTT. This codes for CASSSIDTGELFF.

A few counts support this clonotype. The chain combines TRBV2 with TRBJ2-7, with D perhaps TRBD2 (6 bases). V was cut by 11 bases and J by 4 bases, with 15 bases left in between. The CDR3 totals 12 residues. CDR1 and CDR2 from the germline V gene are SNHLY and FYNNEI. The CDR3 sequence: CAGGATPYEQYF. As DNA, the CDR3 is TGTGCCGGAGGGGCCACCCCATACGAGCAGTACTTC.

This clonotype was detected ten times or more. The chain recombines TRBV18 with TRBJ2-7; perhaps D is TRBD1 or TRBD2 (5 bases each). The V gene lost 5 bases and the J gene lost 0 bases, with 17 bases spanning the gap. The CDR3 sequence is 16 residues long. The germline CDR1 and CDR2 sequences are KGHSH and LQKENI. This chain's CDR3 is CASSTQPTGASYEQYF. The CDR3 bases are TGTGCCAGCTCAACTCAACCAACCGGGGCCTCCTACGAGCAGTACTTC. Combining the CDR3 with reference TRBV18 and TRBJ2-7 gives the whole variable domain NAGVMQNPRHLVRRRGQEARLRCSPMKGHSHVYWYRQLPEEGLKFMVYLQKENIIDESGMPKERFSAEFPKEGPSILRIQQVVRGDSAAYFCASSTQPTGASYEQYFGPGTRLTVT.